A selection of T cell receptor beta chains follows, all from one sample in a study of T cell responses to AZD1222 COVID-19 vaccine. TCRdb's copy holds only in-frame clones and misses some; the assay was immunoSEQ multiplex PCR. The data contain some 140,000 clones, roughly nine tenths of them seen just once; the ten biggest clones take up about 9.9%. The sequenced sample was peripheral blood, obtained 28 days after the second AZD1222 dose. Receptors originate from an adult who received the AZD1222 COVID-19 vaccine. Both conserved end residues are part of each CDR3. Fields, in order: V gene, D gene, J gene, clone size, CDR3 protein, CDR3 DNA. The D gene is left open where the match is weak. Not all rows give a size; the values are once, few, many and, for expanded clones, a class.

>TRBV18|NA|TRBJ2-5|NA
CASSPSEEETQYF
TGTGCCAGCTCACCCTCCGAGGAGGAGACCCAGTACTTC
>TRBV6-4|TRBD2|TRBJ2-7|once
CASSPLAGGPGEQYF
TGTGCCAGCAGCCCCCTAGCGGGAGGGCCCGGCGAGCAGTACTTC
>TRBV18|NA|TRBJ1-5|NA
CASSARDSNQPQHF
TGTGCCAGCTCCGCCCGGGATAGCAATCAGCCCCAGCATTTT
>TRBV29-1|NA|TRBJ1-2|few
CSVDVGGRGYTF
TGCAGCGTTGACGTAGGGGGTCGGGGCTACACCTTC
>TRBV5-1|NA|TRBJ2-5|NA
CASSLGAVQETQYF
TGCGCCAGCAGCTTGGGGGCGGTACAAGAGACCCAGTACTTC
>TRBV19|TRBD1|TRBJ2-7|NA
CASSTTGGLSYEQYF
TGTGCCAGTAGCACGACAGGGGGGTTATCCTACGAGCAGTACTTC
>TRBV10-2|TRBD2|TRBJ2-7|NA
CASSMELAGVYEQYF
TGCGCCAGCAGTATGGAACTAGCGGGGGTCTACGAGCAGTACTTC
>TRBV5-1|TRBD2|TRBJ2-1|NA
CATTQSGRGGNEQFF
TGCGCCACCACCCAAAGCGGGAGGGGGGGCAATGAGCAGTTCTTC
>TRBV6-5|NA|TRBJ1-5|NA
CASSYSRWGQPQHF
TGTGCCAGCAGTTACTCCAGGTGGGGTCAGCCCCAGCATTTT
>TRBV2|NA|TRBJ1-2|NA
CASSDVWEGGYTF
TGTGCCAGCAGTGATGTTTGGGAGGGAGGCTACACCTTC
>TRBV4-1|NA|TRBJ1-1|NA
CASSSTPRGYSTGDTEAFF
TGCGCCAGCAGCTCAACCCCGAGAGGGTACAGCACCGGGGACACTGAAGCTTTCTTT
>TRBV10-3|NA|TRBJ2-1|NA
CAISEAQGTYNEQFF
TGTGCCATCAGTGAAGCGCAGGGAACCTACAATGAGCAGTTCTTC
>TRBV5-1|NA|TRBJ2-5|NA
CASSWGTLREETQYF
TGCGCCAGCAGCTGGGGGACCCTAAGGGAGGAGACCCAGTACTTC
>TRBV11-3|NA|TRBJ2-5|NA
CASSPLGGEETQYF
TGTGCCAGCAGCCCTTTGGGGGGCGAGGAGACCCAGTACTTC
>TRBV27|NA|TRBJ2-1|NA
CASSWVPSSYNEQFF
TGTGCCAGCAGTTGGGTCCCAAGCTCCTACAATGAGCAGTTCTTC
>TRBV5-1|NA|TRBJ1-5|NA
CASSEDGNQPQHF
TGCGCCAGCAGCGAGGACGGCAATCAGCCCCAGCATTTT
>TRBV4-3|TRBD1|TRBJ2-1|NA
CASSQDLTGAGYNEQFF
TGCGCCAGCAGCCAAGATCTAACAGGGGCCGGCTACAATGAGCAGTTCTTC
>TRBV30|NA|TRBJ1-1|NA
CALTPVGSEAFF
TGTGCCTTGACTCCCGTAGGATCTGAAGCTTTCTTT
>TRBV6-6|NA|TRBJ1-2|once
CASSYSQPYGYTF
TGTGCCAGCAGTTACTCCCAGCCTTATGGCTACACCTTC
>TRBV7-9|NA|TRBJ1-1|NA
CASSFQGDTTEAFF
TGTGCCAGCAGCTTTCAGGGAGATACTACTGAAGCTTTCTTT
>TRBV6-5|NA|TRBJ1-1|NA
CASSQRGGAEAFF
TGTGCCAGCAGTCAAAGGGGTGGGGCTGAAGCTTTCTTT
>TRBV4-1|TRBD1|TRBJ1-5|NA
CASSHPGQGPSQPQHF
TGCGCCAGCAGCCACCCGGGACAGGGCCCCAGTCAGCCCCAGCATTTT